Sequencing of this T cell receptor (beta chain) was carried out in a study of blood T cell repertoires in COVID-19. The wider study: Donors in the United States, Italy and Spain gave samples during acute or convalescent COVID-19. PBMCs, B-cell-depleted T cells, or T cells were the source of the cDNA or gDNA that made up the material.

The table came from immunoSEQ multiplex PCR; TCRdb's copy has only in-frame clones and leaves some out. The sample carries about 160,000 clones, about 80% recorded once. The CDR3 runs 13 residues. Between the trimmed V and J ends, which lost 3 bases and 7 bases, there was a span of 11 bases. Per the germline V gene, CDR1 is SGDLS and CDR2 is YYNGEE. The sequence was obtained from a woman aged 40 to 50 with COVID-19, enrolled during active disease. V and J are TRBV9 and TRBJ2-1; perhaps TRBD1 as D (6 bases). Material for sequencing was peripheral blood. Here the CDR3 reads CASSGLGANEQFF. The CDR3 DNA reads as TGTGCCAGCAGCGGACTGGGGGCTAATGAGCAGTTCTTC. The whole variable domain, remainder taken from reference TRBV9 and TRBJ2-1, is DSGVTQTPKHLITATGQRVTLRCSPRSGDLSVYWYQQSLDQGLQFLIQYYNGEERAKGNILERFSAQQFPDLHSELNLSSLELGDSALYFCASSGLGANEQFFGPGTRLTVL.